This TCR beta chain comes out of a study of regulatory and conventional T cells in RAG deficiency. Remarks on this clone: Its antigen is unidentified.

Produced via immunoSEQ multiplex PCR; TCRdb's table is partial and in-frame only. This table holds about 24,000 clones, around 97% found once. The trim removed 3 bases at V and 5 bases at J, leaving 4 bases unmatched. The CDR3 is made up of 15 amino acids. Germline CDR1 is SGHRS and CDR2 is YFSETQ. General study points: In Omenn syndrome, Treg and Tconv repertoires overlapped >85%. Omenn CD25-high CD127-low cells may be activated cells, not true Tregs. Compared with controls, unique Treg TCR beta sequences dropped roughly 94-fold in Omenn syndrome and CID/AS. RAG-deficient patients showed markedly lower Shannon entropy and higher Simpson indices than control T-cell subsets.

Genomic DNA came from blood conventional CD4+ T cells gated CD25-low CD127-high. These same data were also listed under a study on regulatory T cells. Turning to that study: Primers: 52 TRBV forward and 13 TRBJ reverse.

The receptor was isolated from a human donor in good health. J is TRBJ2-5 and V is TRBV5-1; 13 nucleotides match TRBD2. The sequenced material came from CD25- CD4+ T cells sorted from blood. The CDR3 region is CASSSGTSGTETQYF. The DNA for the CDR3 is TGCGCCAGCAGCTCCGGGACTAGCGGGACGGAGACCCAGTACTTC.